This TCR beta chain was documented in a study of blood T cell repertoires in COVID-19. TCRdb's table, derived via immunoSEQ multiplex PCR, lists solely in-frame clones and lacks some. The sample shows roughly 450,000 clones, about 90% of them seen only once. V lost 5 bases and J 0 bases, leaving 19 bases between the germline ends. This CDR3 has 18 residues. CDR1 MNHEY and CDR2 SMNVEV come from the germline V gene (reference sequence). Sequences were obtained from PBMCs or T cells enriched from blood (not recorded which). The chain employs TRBV27 and TRBJ1-4, with D tentatively TRBD1 (6 bases). The sequence was obtained from a young man who had recovered from COVID-19. CDR3 loop: CASSQRTEFTTTNEKLFF. The CDR3 DNA reads TGTGCCAGCAGTCAGCGGACAGAATTCACAACAACTAATGAAAAACTGTTTTTT.